This T cell receptor (beta chain) originates from a study of T cell responses to AZD1222 COVID-19 vaccine. The study, taken as a whole, reports: Repertoires were obtained only post-peak T cell response. Spike-wide coverage was observed for vaccine-associated CD4 TCRs, with dominant responses at 160-218 and 743-854. Close to half of spike-specific TCRs reportedly recognize unmutated variant regions. Clonal diversity was possibly underestimated; the donors were predominantly white British and more often female.

The length of the CDR3 is 12 residues. CDR1 is SQVTM, CDR2 ANQGSEA, per germline. V was shortened by 7 bases and J by 9 bases, with 18 bases between the two germline ends. Worth noting for this clone: What it recognizes is unknown.

Using immunoSEQ multiplex PCR, the repertoire was profiled, and TCRdb retains in-frame clones only, with some absent. The sample yields 130,000 or so clones, about 86% seen once. V usage is TRBV29-1 and J usage is TRBJ2-5; no clear D gene. Here the sequenced sample was peripheral blood, taken on day 0 of AZD1222 vaccination. This TCR was sampled from an adult in good health. The CDR3 DNA reads as TGCAGCGGGAGCCCCGATCGGGTGCCCCAGTACTTC. It codes for CSGSPDRVPQYF.